The rows below give T cell receptor beta chains drawn from one sample of a study of blood T cell repertoires in COVID-19. Assay used: immunoSEQ multiplex PCR; TCRdb lists only in-frame clones, some missing. This table has around 9,800 clones, 75% to 90% appearing once. Sequencing was done on a sample of peripheral blood. These receptors were collected from a man between 65 and 85 years old with active COVID-19. Both conserved end residues are trimmed from each CDR3. A D gene is named only where the DNA matches it firmly.

D gene: -
CDR3 length: 12
J gene: TRBJ1-1
V gene: TRBV4-3
CDR3 protein: ASSQGEVNTEAF

D gene: -
CDR3 length: 11
J gene: TRBJ1-1
V gene: TRBV5-6
CDR3 protein: ASSPDQRAEAF

D gene: -
CDR3 length: 12
J gene: TRBJ1-1
V gene: TRBV7-9
CDR3 protein: ASSISTPNTEAF

D gene: -
CDR3 length: 10
J gene: TRBJ2-5
V gene: TRBV7-8
CDR3 protein: ASSPISETQY

D gene: -
CDR3 length: 13
J gene: TRBJ1-5
V gene: TRBV4-3
CDR3 protein: ASSQDGYSNQPQH

D gene: -
CDR3 length: 13
J gene: TRBJ1-2
V gene: TRBV3-1/TRBV3-2
CDR3 protein: ASSQDGPARYGYT

D gene: -
CDR3 length: 15
J gene: TRBJ2-2
V gene: TRBV2
CDR3 protein: ATSQRWLERNTGELF

D gene: -
CDR3 length: 10
J gene: TRBJ1-2
V gene: TRBV6-6
CDR3 protein: ASSFPQGGYT

D gene: -
CDR3 length: 12
J gene: TRBJ2-2
V gene: TRBV6-1
CDR3 protein: ASSEGGAGGELF

D gene: TRBD1
CDR3 length: 13
J gene: TRBJ2-7
V gene: TRBV11-2
CDR3 protein: ASSLDGDRTYEQY

D gene: -
CDR3 length: 11
J gene: TRBJ2-5
V gene: TRBV5-1
CDR3 protein: ASSYRDLETQY

D gene: -
CDR3 length: 11
J gene: TRBJ2-5
V gene: TRBV7-6
CDR3 protein: ASSPTRAETQY

D gene: -
CDR3 length: 14
J gene: TRBJ2-3
V gene: TRBV4-1
CDR3 protein: ASSLSGGPGTDTQY

D gene: TRBD2
CDR3 length: 15
J gene: TRBJ2-5
V gene: TRBV7-9
CDR3 protein: ASSSLTSGGAQETQY

D gene: -
CDR3 length: 13
J gene: TRBJ1-5
V gene: TRBV5-1
CDR3 protein: ASSLTGQSNQPQH

D gene: -
CDR3 length: 11
J gene: TRBJ1-2
V gene: TRBV12-3/TRBV12-4
CDR3 protein: ASSFNSNYGYT

D gene: TRBD1
CDR3 length: 13
J gene: TRBJ2-5
V gene: TRBV19
CDR3 protein: ASRLTGVSQETQY

D gene: -
CDR3 length: 10
J gene: TRBJ2-3
V gene: TRBV12-3/TRBV12-4
CDR3 protein: ASRLPAGTPY

D gene: -
CDR3 length: 12
J gene: TRBJ1-1
V gene: TRBV7-9
CDR3 protein: ASSPSGPNTEAF

D gene: -
CDR3 length: 11
J gene: TRBJ2-2
V gene: TRBV9
CDR3 protein: ASSVGRTGELF

D gene: TRBD2
CDR3 length: 14
J gene: TRBJ2-5
V gene: TRBV11-2
CDR3 protein: ASSFGGGGVGETQY

D gene: -
CDR3 length: 12
J gene: TRBJ2-7
V gene: TRBV3-1/TRBV3-2
CDR3 protein: ASSRRGGAYEQY

D gene: -
CDR3 length: 11
J gene: TRBJ1-5
V gene: TRBV7-9
CDR3 protein: ATAGRGNQPQH

D gene: TRBD2
CDR3 length: 14
J gene: TRBJ2-1
V gene: TRBV9
CDR3 protein: ASSVGPSGGYNEQF

D gene: TRBD1
CDR3 length: 15
J gene: TRBJ2-3
V gene: TRBV2
CDR3 protein: ASSELSRGPGTDTQY

D gene: -
CDR3 length: 12
J gene: TRBJ1-2
V gene: TRBV30
CDR3 protein: AWRHIRHSYGYT

D gene: TRBD2
CDR3 length: 15
J gene: TRBJ2-7
V gene: TRBV6-1
CDR3 protein: ASSDRGGTRDSYEQY

D gene: TRBD2
CDR3 length: 12
J gene: TRBJ2-7
V gene: TRBV7-2
CDR3 protein: ASSLGGGLYEQY

D gene: TRBD1
CDR3 length: 13
J gene: TRBJ1-1
V gene: TRBV6-5
CDR3 protein: ASSFAQGGRTEAF

D gene: -
CDR3 length: 13
J gene: TRBJ2-3
V gene: TRBV10-3
CDR3 protein: AISGGRPRTDTQY

D gene: TRBD2
CDR3 length: 14
J gene: TRBJ2-3
V gene: TRBV19
CDR3 protein: ASSIDSGGVTDTQY

D gene: -
CDR3 length: 14
J gene: TRBJ2-7
V gene: TRBV23-1
CDR3 protein: ASSQSSQGFSYEQY

D gene: -
CDR3 length: 15
J gene: TRBJ1-3
V gene: TRBV7-2
CDR3 protein: ASSQWTSGRSGNTIY

D gene: -
CDR3 length: 11
J gene: TRBJ2-7
V gene: TRBV7-7
CDR3 protein: ASSSGFSYEQY

D gene: -
CDR3 length: 12
J gene: TRBJ1-4
V gene: TRBV2
CDR3 protein: ASSGRGGDEKLF

D gene: -
CDR3 length: 12
J gene: TRBJ1-2
V gene: TRBV5-6
CDR3 protein: ASSSPRRQQGYT

D gene: -
CDR3 length: 13
J gene: TRBJ1-2
V gene: TRBV27
CDR3 protein: ASSFSEGGVYGYT

D gene: TRBD1
CDR3 length: 15
J gene: TRBJ1-1
V gene: TRBV28
CDR3 protein: ASSRPGTGRGDTEAF

D gene: -
CDR3 length: 11
J gene: TRBJ2-7
V gene: TRBV6-6
CDR3 protein: ASSYQGAYEQY

D gene: TRBD2
CDR3 length: 19
J gene: TRBJ2-1
V gene: TRBV14
CDR3 protein: ASSPRVGIQEAGGYFNEQF

D gene: TRBD1
CDR3 length: 14
J gene: TRBJ1-5
V gene: TRBV5-8
CDR3 protein: ASSLGRGPSNQPQH

D gene: TRBD1
CDR3 length: 12
J gene: TRBJ1-2
V gene: TRBV5-3
CDR3 protein: ARLAGDRETGYT

D gene: TRBD2
CDR3 length: 13
J gene: TRBJ2-7
V gene: TRBV7-3
CDR3 protein: ASSLFGGSTYEQY

D gene: -
CDR3 length: 11
J gene: TRBJ2-7
V gene: TRBV4-2
CDR3 protein: ASSQVGAYEQY

D gene: TRBD1
CDR3 length: 12
J gene: TRBJ2-2
V gene: TRBV9
CDR3 protein: ASNRDSHTGELF

D gene: -
CDR3 length: 12
J gene: TRBJ1-2
V gene: TRBV3-1/TRBV3-2
CDR3 protein: ASSQLGTQDGYT

D gene: -
CDR3 length: 12
J gene: TRBJ1-1
V gene: TRBV27
CDR3 protein: ASSFIRGNTEAF

D gene: -
CDR3 length: 14
J gene: TRBJ2-1
V gene: TRBV7-9
CDR3 protein: ASSLGGPSSYNEQF

D gene: TRBD1
CDR3 length: 13
J gene: TRBJ2-7
V gene: TRBV6-5
CDR3 protein: ASSYDRVGSYEQY

D gene: -
CDR3 length: 9
J gene: TRBJ2-1
V gene: TRBV5-1
CDR3 protein: ASSLYNEQF

D gene: -
CDR3 length: 12
J gene: TRBJ1-2
V gene: TRBV7-8
CDR3 protein: ASSLAETDYGYT

D gene: -
CDR3 length: 9
J gene: TRBJ2-7
V gene: TRBV29-1
CDR3 protein: SVAVSYEQY

D gene: -
CDR3 length: 13
J gene: TRBJ2-7
V gene: TRBV6-5
CDR3 protein: ASSLSGTGHYEQY

D gene: -
CDR3 length: 12
J gene: TRBJ2-7
V gene: TRBV18
CDR3 protein: ASSPNGQGYEQY

D gene: -
CDR3 length: 12
J gene: TRBJ2-6
V gene: TRBV14
CDR3 protein: ASSFKSGANVLT

D gene: -
CDR3 length: 11
J gene: TRBJ1-6
V gene: TRBV30
CDR3 protein: AWRPGSMNPLH

D gene: TRBD2
CDR3 length: 13
J gene: TRBJ2-1
V gene: TRBV19
CDR3 protein: ASSIQAGGRYEQF

D gene: TRBD2
CDR3 length: 18
J gene: TRBJ2-2
V gene: TRBV3-1/TRBV3-2
CDR3 protein: ASSPRLGRTSGTGTGELF

D gene: TRBD1
CDR3 length: 14
J gene: TRBJ2-3
V gene: TRBV5-1
CDR3 protein: ASSLGTGDFTDTQY

D gene: TRBD2
CDR3 length: 14
J gene: TRBJ2-7
V gene: TRBV7-8
CDR3 protein: ASSSGLAGATVGQY